The next 8 T cell receptor beta chains were all read from a single sample in a study of breast tumors, draining lymph nodes, adjacent tissues. The lymph nodes were axillary draining lymph nodes from breast cancer patients. TCRdb recomputed calls from the multiplex PCR reads with MiXCR, one row per CDR3 protein. The sample holds some 230,000 distinct CDR3 sequences, less than 40% seen once. The specimen was axillary lymph node tissue. Source of these receptors: a female donor with breast cancer. Some clones in this sample may be carry-over from other donors' samples.

Notes on this clonotype: This may be a read error: a much more frequent sequence differs by one nucleotide. The rearrangement joins TRBV6-5 to TRBJ2-5, with TRBD2 as a possible D gene (6 bases). Trimming pared 5 bases from V and 10 bases from J, leaving 17 bases between. CDR3 length: 13 amino acids. CDR1 is MNHEY and CDR2 is SVGAGI in the germline V gene. DNA of the CDR3: TGTGCCAGCAGTCTCCCAGCGGAGGGGATCCAGTACTTC. This gives the protein CASSLPAEGIQYF.

V usage is TRBV20-1 and J usage is TRBJ1-2; D unresolved. The germline V gene encodes CDR1 DFQATT and CDR2 SNEGSKA (reference sequence). The CDR3 is 10 residues long. V lost 5 bases and J 8 bases, leaving 9 bases between the germline ends. Here the CDR3 DNA reads TGCAGTGCTTCCAAGCGGGGCTACACCTTC. Translated: CSASKRGYTF.

In this sample, this clonotype turned up many times. V and J are TRBV24-1 and TRBJ2-1; D may correspond to TRBD1 or TRBD2 (5 bases each). The CDR3 is 16 amino acids. Germline CDR1 KGHDR, CDR2 SFDVKD. V was pared by 4 bases and J by 2 bases, with 14 bases between. CDR3 in amino acids: CATSDPGTEAYNEQFF. DNA for the CDR3: TGTGCCACCAGTGACCCCGGGACCGAAGCCTACAATGAGCAGTTCTTC.

This clonotype was observed many times. The chain combines TRBV29-1 with TRBJ2-7; possibly TRBD2 for D (5 bases). Trimming took off 2 bases at V and 4 bases at J, with 9 bases between the two ends. The length of the CDR3 is 12 residues. The germline CDR1 and CDR2 sequences are SQVTM and ANQGSEA. The CDR3 here is CSVELTGYEQYF. For the CDR3, the DNA is TGCAGCGTTGAATTGACGGGATACGAGCAGTACTTC.

Ten or more counts support this clonotype. V gene TRBV18 combines with J gene TRBJ2-7; 8 bases agree with TRBD1. This CDR3 region has 15 residues. Trimming cost V 6 bases and J 0 bases; bases outside gene matches: 7. Germline CDR1 and CDR2: KGHSH and LQKENI. The chain's CDR3 is CASSEGQAHSYEQYF. The DNA of the CDR3 is TGTGCCAGCTCCGAGGGACAGGCCCACTCCTACGAGCAGTACTTC.

This clonotype turned up a few times. This may arise from a read error, as a much more abundant clone is one base away. V and J are TRBV20-1 and TRBJ2-1, with D tentatively TRBD2 (6 bases). Germline V gives CDR1 DFQATT, CDR2 SNEGSKA (reference sequence). The V gene lost 1 base and the J gene lost 12 bases, with 22 bases spanning the gap. The CDR3 has 15 amino acids. The CDR3: CSARVGRRGLIGQFF. CDR3 sequence (DNA): TGCAGTGCTAGAGTCGGGAGAAGGGGTCTGATTGGGCAGTTCTTC.

The chain is built from TRBV19 and TRBJ1-6; 7 bases fit TRBD1. Germline loops: CDR1 LNHDA, CDR2 SQIVND (reference sequence). The CDR3 loop spans 14 amino acids. V trimming: 5 bases; J trimming: 7 bases; junction bases outside the gene matches: 5. The DNA of the CDR3 is TGTGCCAGTAGTGACGGACAGGAGAATTCACCCCTCCACTTT. The encoded protein is CASSDGQENSPLHF. Drawing the rest from reference TRBV19 and TRBJ1-6, the complete variable domain is DGGITQSPKYLFRKEGQNVTLSCEQNLNHDAMYWYRQDPGQGLRLIYYSQIVNDFQKGDIAEGYSVSREKKESFPLTVTSAQKNPTAFYLCASSDGQENSPLHFGNGTRLTVT.

This clonotype was seen ten or more times. The chain has TRBV6-1 and TRBJ2-3, with 7 bases that match TRBD1. V lost 2 bases to trimming and J lost 8 bases; unmatched junction nucleotides: 10. Per germline, CDR1 MNHNS and CDR2 SASEGT. The CDR3 runs 15 residues. CDR3: CASSESDRDRGTQYF. DNA for the CDR3: TGTGCCAGCAGTGAATCTGACAGGGACCGGGGTACGCAGTATTTT.